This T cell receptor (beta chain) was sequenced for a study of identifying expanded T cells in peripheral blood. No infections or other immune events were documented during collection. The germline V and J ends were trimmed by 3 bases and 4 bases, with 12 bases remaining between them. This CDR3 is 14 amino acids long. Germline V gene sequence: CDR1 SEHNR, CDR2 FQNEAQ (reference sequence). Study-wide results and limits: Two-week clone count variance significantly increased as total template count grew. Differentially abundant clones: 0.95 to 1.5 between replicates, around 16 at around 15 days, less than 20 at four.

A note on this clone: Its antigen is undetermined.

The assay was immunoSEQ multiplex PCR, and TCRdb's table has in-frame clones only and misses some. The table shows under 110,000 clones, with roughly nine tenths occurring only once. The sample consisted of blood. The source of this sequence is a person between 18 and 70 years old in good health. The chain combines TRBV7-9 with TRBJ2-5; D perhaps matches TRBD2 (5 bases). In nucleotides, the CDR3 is TGTGCCAGCAGCTTCGGTAACGCGGGAGAGACCCAGTACTTC. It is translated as CASSFGNAGETQYF.